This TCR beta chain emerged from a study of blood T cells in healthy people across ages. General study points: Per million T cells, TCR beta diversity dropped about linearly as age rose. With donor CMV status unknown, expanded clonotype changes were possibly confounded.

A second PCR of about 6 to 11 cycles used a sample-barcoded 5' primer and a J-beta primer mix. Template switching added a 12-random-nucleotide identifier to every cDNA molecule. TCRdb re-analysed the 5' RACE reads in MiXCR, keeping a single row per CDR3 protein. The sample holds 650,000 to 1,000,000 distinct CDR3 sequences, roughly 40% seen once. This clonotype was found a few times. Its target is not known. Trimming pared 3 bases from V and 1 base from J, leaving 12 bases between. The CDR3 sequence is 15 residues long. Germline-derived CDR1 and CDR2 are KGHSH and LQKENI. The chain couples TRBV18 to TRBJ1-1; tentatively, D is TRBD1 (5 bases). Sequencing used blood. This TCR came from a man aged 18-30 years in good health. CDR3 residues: CASSPQGLTNTEAFF. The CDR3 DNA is TGTGCCAGCTCACCCCAGGGACTGACGAACACTGAAGCTTTCTTT.